The 26 T cell receptor beta chains below all came from one sample that was sequenced in a study of control samples from healthy donors and cancer patients (dated by TCRdb to about 2020). Libraries came from the immunoSEQ multiplex PCR assay. The table comes from immuneACCESS by way of TCRdb, which keeps in-frame sequences with V and J called. Part of the clones is missing from these tables; in studies checked, under half for an unresolved V gene and the rest for unknown reasons. This sample comprises about 35,000 clones, around 93% of them detected only once. The ten largest account for more than 1.5% of the sample. Specimen: PBMCs. The source of these receptors is a man in his forties with colorectal cancer.

This clone was counted between two and nine times. The chain recombines TRBV30 with TRBJ1-1, with 9 bases lining up with TRBD1. V gave up 6 bases and J gave up 13 bases; unmatched junction bases: 21. The CDR3 runs 15 residues. The V gene's germline CDR1 is GTSNPN and CDR2 SVGIG (reference sequence). CDR3 amino acids: CACHRDRVRAPEGFF. CDR3 nucleotide sequence: TGTGCCTGCCACCGGGACAGGGTCCGAGCCCCAGAGGGTTTCTTT.

The chain recombines TRBV24-1 with TRBJ2-7, with D maybe TRBD1 (6 bases). V gave up 0 bases and J gave up 6 bases, with 8 bases separating them. Germline-derived CDR1 and CDR2 are KGHDR and SFDVKD. The CDR3 length is 13 residues. CDR3 coding DNA: TGTGCCACCAGTGATTTGCAGGGGTCCGAGCAGTACTTC. Its translation is CATSDLQGSEQYF.

The chain couples TRBV9 to TRBJ1-1, with D possibly matching TRBD1 (5 bases). Trimming shortened V by 3 bases and J by 6 bases, and 15 bases separated the two germline ends. CDR1 is SGDLS and CDR2 is YYNGEE in the germline V gene. The CDR3 runs 14 residues. The CDR3 nucleotides are TGTGCCAGCAGCGCTCACCTCGGGGGGGCTGAAGCTTTCTTT. Encoded protein: CASSAHLGGAEAFF.

The chain is built from TRBV5-1 and TRBJ2-5; TRBD2 matches 10 bases. Germline V CDR1 and CDR2: SGHRS, YFSETQ. The CDR3 spans 16 residues. V shed 0 bases and J 5 bases; nucleotides not matched to a gene: 7. The DNA of the CDR3 is TGCGCCAGCAGCTTGGAAAGCGGGGGGGCCCGGGAGACCCAGTACTTC. Its translation: CASSLESGGARETQYF.

The V and J genes are TRBV18 and TRBJ2-2; D might be TRBD2 (7 bases). The V gene's germline CDR1 is KGHSH and CDR2 LQKENI. Trimming took off 0 bases at V and 3 bases at J, with 11 bases between the two ends. This CDR3 is 16 amino acids long. CDR3 DNA sequence: TGTGCCAGCTCACCACCCAGAGGGGGGGACACCGGGGAGCTGTTTTTT. This encodes CASSPPRGGDTGELFF. Full variable domain (rest looked up from reference TRBV18 and TRBJ2-2): NAGVMQNPRHLVRRRGQEARLRCSPMKGHSHVYWYRQLPEEGLKFMVYLQKENIIDESGMPKERFSAEFPKEGPSILRIQQVVRGDSAAYFCASSPPRGGDTGELFFGEGSRLTVL.

The chain recombines TRBV6-5 with TRBJ2-7; 7 nucleotides match TRBD1. Germline V gene data show CDR1 as MNHEY and CDR2 as SVGAGI. The CDR3 spans 14 residues. With 6 bases clipped from V and 2 bases from J, the junction kept 7 bases outside the gene matches. Here the CDR3 DNA reads TGTGCCAGCAGCATCACTCAGGGGGCCTACGAGCAGTACTTC. It encodes CASSITQGAYEQYF.

The chain couples TRBV7-9 to TRBJ2-2, with 8 bases lining up with TRBD2. The germline CDR1 and CDR2 sequences are SEHNR and FQNEAQ (reference sequence). V lost 5 bases and J lost 5; bases outside the gene matches: 4. This CDR3 comprises 14 residues. The CDR3 nucleotides read TGTGCCAGCAGCCCGGGGGGGCCGACCGGGGAGCTGTTTTTT. Its protein is CASSPGGPTGELFF.

In nucleotides, the CDR3 is TGTGCCAGCAGGGACTCAGGAGCCACTAACTATGGCTACACCTTC. This sequence encodes CASRDSGATNYGYTF. The chain links TRBV6-5 to TRBJ1-2; no clear D gene. The CDR3 is 15 amino acids. Germline lookup yields CDR1 MNHEY and CDR2 SVGAGI. The V gene lost 6 bases and the J gene lost 0 bases, with 14 bases spanning the gap.

This chain joins TRBV7-9 and TRBJ2-3; 7 nucleotides line up with TRBD1. The germline V gene has CDR1 SEHNR and CDR2 FQNEAQ (reference sequence). V lost 5 bases and J lost 2; bases outside the gene matches: 7. The CDR3 extends over 15 amino acids. The CDR3 loop is CASSPGTASTDTQYF. CDR3 bases: TGTGCCAGCAGCCCCGGGACAGCATCCACAGATACGCAGTATTTT.

The chain employs TRBV7-2 and TRBJ1-1, with 9 bases identical to TRBD1. The length of the CDR3 is 14 residues. V shed 5 bases and J 4 bases; nucleotides not matched to a gene: 5. Germline values: CDR1 SGHTA, CDR2 FQGNSA. The CDR3 DNA reads as TGTGCCAGCAGCCGCGACAGGGGGGCCACTGAAGCTTTCTTT. It translates to CASSRDRGATEAFF. The whole variable domain, remainder taken from reference TRBV7-2 and TRBJ1-1, is GAGVSQSPSNKVTEKGKDVELRCDPISGHTALYWYRQSLGQGLEFLIYFQGNSAPDKSGLPSDRFSAERTGGSVSTLTIQRTQQEDSAVYLCASSRDRGATEAFFGQGTRLTVV.

The chain links TRBV7-3 to TRBJ2-6; no clear D gene. The CDR3 totals 15 residues. In germline, CDR1 is SGHTA, CDR2 FQGTGA. V was pared by 2 bases and J by 0 bases, with 5 bases between. The CDR3 protein is CASSLDNSGANVLTF. The CDR3 bases are TGTGCCAGCAGCTTAGACAACTCTGGGGCCAACGTCCTGACTTTC.

This chain joins TRBV30 and TRBJ1-2; no reliable D call. This CDR3 is 13 amino acids long. The V and J ends lost 1 base and 2 bases respectively, with 8 bases between them. CDR1 and CDR2 from the germline V gene are GTSNPN and SVGIG (reference sequence). The CDR3 DNA reads TGTGCCTGGAGTGCGGGCGGAAACTATGGCTACACCTTC. Translated, it gives CAWSAGGNYGYTF.

The V gene is TRBV2, the J gene TRBJ2-1, with 7 nucleotides matching TRBD1. V was pared by 4 bases and J by 3 bases, with 3 bases of the junction left unmatched. From germline, CDR1 is SNHLY and CDR2 FYNNEI. The CDR3 runs to 14 residues. The chain's CDR3 is CASSVGQVYNEQFF. CDR3 coding DNA: TGTGCCAGCAGTGTCGGACAGGTCTACAATGAGCAGTTCTTC. Full variable domain (remainder filled in from reference TRBV2 and TRBJ2-1): EPEVTQTPSHQVTQMGQEVILRCVPISNHLYFYWYRQILGQKVEFLVSFYNNEISEKSEIFDDQFSVERPDGSNFTLKIRSTKLEDSAMYFCASSVGQVYNEQFFGPGTRLTVL.

Here the CDR3 reads CASSYGQTHLHF. DNA of the CDR3: TGTGCCAGCAGTTACGGACAGACCCATCTTCATTTT. The rearrangement joins TRBV6-2 or TRBV6-3 to TRBJ1-5, with D possibly TRBD1 on 6 matching bases. Trimming cost V 2 bases and J 16 bases, with 15 bases left between them. The CDR3 contains 12 residues. The germline CDR1 and CDR2 sequences are MNHEY and SVGEGT.

This rearrangement joins TRBV4-3 to TRBJ1-4; no clear D gene. The V gene's germline CDR1 is LGHNA and CDR2 YSLEER. V was trimmed by 4 bases and J by 0 bases, leaving 12 bases between them. The CDR3 has 16 residues. CDR3 DNA: TGCGCCAGCAGCCCCATAGAGGAAGCAACTAATGAAAAACTGTTTTTT. Translating gives CASSPIEEATNEKLFF.

The genes are TRBV21-1 and TRBJ1-3. TRBV21-1 is tagged as a pseudogene. The CDR3 is made up of 17 amino acids. CDR3 bases: TGTGCCAGCAGCTCCCGACGGCGGCAATCCTCTGGAAACACCATATATTTT. This gives the protein CASSSRRRQSSGNTIYF.

J is TRBJ1-1 and V is TRBV6-1; possibly TRBD1 for D (6 bases). CDR3 length equals 11 residues. The V end was cut by 2 bases, the J end by 10 bases, with 8 bases between. Germline V lookup: CDR1 MNHNS, CDR2 SASEGT. This CDR3 reads CASSETGLAFF. The CDR3 coding sequence is TGTGCCAGCAGTGAAACAGGGTTAGCTTTCTTT.

The V gene is TRBV9, the J gene TRBJ2-5; TRBD2 matches at 15 bases. Germline assignment: CDR1 SGDLS and CDR2 YYNGEE. V lost 0 bases, J lost 5 bases, and 11 bases stayed unmatched. The CDR3 loop spans 19 amino acids. The DNA for the CDR3 is TGTGCCAGCAGCGTAGGTTCGGGACTAGCGGGGGGCCTAGGGGAGACCCAGTACTTC. This codes for CASSVGSGLAGGLGETQYF.

The chain carries TRBV6-5 and TRBJ1-2; D is possibly TRBD1 (5 bases). Germline CDR1 and CDR2: MNHEY and SVGAGI. The CDR3 contains 14 residues. Trimming removed 7 bases at V and 6 bases at J, with 18 bases between. CDR3 nucleotide sequence: TGTGCCAGCAAACCGGGGCAGGGAGGTCATGGCTACACCTTC. It encodes CASKPGQGGHGYTF.

The V gene is TRBV19, the J gene TRBJ1-1; D is perhaps TRBD1 (5 bases). V dropped 5 bases and J dropped 1 base, with 14 bases sitting between them. The CDR3 runs 15 residues. Looked up from germline, CDR1 is LNHDA and CDR2 is SQIVND (reference sequence). CDR3 nucleotides: TGTGCCAGTAGTGACAGAGGAGGACCGAACACTGAAGCTTTCTTT. Its translation: CASSDRGGPNTEAFF.

V gene TRBV4-3 combines with J gene TRBJ1-1; D gene unclear. This CDR3 has 12 residues. V dropped 5 bases and J dropped 1 base, with 5 bases sitting between them. The germline V gene encodes CDR1 LGHNA and CDR2 YSLEER. The CDR3 sequence is CASSGKNTEAFF. As DNA, the CDR3 is TGCGCCAGCAGCGGGAAGAACACTGAAGCTTTCTTT.

This clone was picked up one time. The chain carries TRBV19 and TRBJ2-7; 7 bases are a match to TRBD1. CDR3 size: 13 residues. V lost 6 bases, J lost 2 bases, and 4 bases stayed unmatched. In germline, CDR1 is LNHDA, CDR2 SQIVND (reference sequence). The CDR3 reads CASSGDRTYEQYF. CDR3 in DNA: TGTGCCAGTAGCGGGGACAGAACCTACGAGCAGTACTTC. The full variable domain, rest sourced from reference TRBV19 and TRBJ2-7, is DGGITQSPKYLFRKEGQNVTLSCEQNLNHDAMYWYRQDPGQGLRLIYYSQIVNDFQKGDIAEGYSVSREKKESFPLTVTSAQKNPTAFYLCASSGDRTYEQYFGPGTRLTVT.

The V call is TRBV6-5, the J call TRBJ2-3; 9 nucleotides match TRBD1. CDR3 length equals 13 residues. J lost 4 bases, V lost 9 bases, and 5 bases had no gene match. CDR1 is MNHEY and CDR2 is SVGAGI in the germline V gene. The CDR3 here is CASHRGPSDTQYF. CDR3 nucleotide sequence: TGTGCCAGTCACAGGGGGCCTTCAGATACGCAGTATTTT.

The chain links TRBV19 to TRBJ1-4, with 8 bases lining up with TRBD1. Germline V lookup: CDR1 LNHDA, CDR2 SQIVND (reference sequence). There are 15 residues in the CDR3. V gave up 5 bases and J gave up 8 bases; unmatched junction bases: 10. This CDR3 is CASSDPRGLEEKLFF. The CDR3 nucleotides read TGTGCCAGTAGTGACCCCAGGGGGCTGGAAGAAAAACTGTTTTTT. Full variable domain (missing parts from reference TRBV19 and TRBJ1-4): DGGITQSPKYLFRKEGQNVTLSCEQNLNHDAMYWYRQDPGQGLRLIYYSQIVNDFQKGDIAEGYSVSREKKESFPLTVTSAQKNPTAFYLCASSDPRGLEEKLFFGSGTQLSVL.

The J gene is TRBJ2-3, the V gene TRBV11-1; D is ambiguous. Germline-derived CDR1 and CDR2 are SGHAT and FQDESV (reference sequence). The CDR3 covers 11 residues. Trimming took 5 bases from V and 7 from J, leaving 7 bases between them. The CDR3 protein is CASSPRYTQYF. CDR3 nucleotides: TGTGCCAGCAGCCCGCGGTATACGCAGTATTTT.

This rearrangement joins TRBV30 to TRBJ2-7; 8 nucleotides match TRBD1. The CDR3 is 13 amino acids. Per germline, CDR1 GTSNPN and CDR2 SVGIG (reference sequence). J was trimmed by 4 bases and V by 5 bases; bases with no gene match: 7. Here the CDR3 reads CAWDRDRTYEQYF. CDR3 coding DNA: TGTGCCTGGGACCGGGACAGGACTTACGAGCAGTACTTC.